A few counts support the clone carrying this TCR beta chain. The time point here: blood at routine non-recurrence follow-up after resection. Unsorted whole RNA of tumor, nontumor lung or frozen PBMC was sequenced. The sample belongs to a study of spatial heterogeneity in lung cancer. The overall study: Samples were donated by 72 untreated early-stage non-small cell lung cancer patients.

TCRdb itself ran the 5' RACE reads through MiXCR, one entry per CDR3 protein. The data show about 52,000 distinct CDR3 sequences, roughly 7.4% seen once. V shed 4 bases and J shed 2 bases, with 13 bases lying between them. This CDR3 is 15 amino acids long. The receptor was isolated from a female donor with early-stage non-small cell lung cancer. This sample comprised PBMCs, obtained at follow-up. V is TRBV12-3 or TRBV12-4 and J is TRBJ2-3; D gene uncertain. Here the CDR3 DNA reads TGTGCCAGCAGTTCCCTCATAACGGCCACAGATACGCAGTATTTT. This codes for CASSSLITATDTQYF.